The rows below give T cell receptor beta chains drawn from one sample of a study of cytomegalovirus exposure and HLA in healthy donors. Data came from immunoSEQ multiplex PCR; TCRdb stores just in-frame clones and leaves some out. Of nearly 110,000 clones listed, approximately 79% were seen once; the top ten hold around 3.4%. Source material: PBMCs. The receptors come from a man in his fifties or sixties in good health and CMV-seronegative. Each CDR3 is given with its conserved first and last residue. The order of the fields is clone size, D gene, V gene, J gene, CDR3 protein, CDR3 DNA. D genes are given only for firm matches. Clone size, where shown, is once, few, many, or a class for clones that have expanded.

once	-	TRBV7-6	TRBJ2-4	CASSRNRAGDIQYF	TGTGCCAGCAGCCGGAACAGGGCAGGAGACATTCAGTACTTC
-	-	TRBV5-1	TRBJ2-2	CASSSTVNTGELFF	TGCGCCAGCAGCTCAACAGTGAATACCGGGGAGCTGTTTTTT
-	-	TRBV27	TRBJ1-1	CASSLSQGSNTEAFF	TGTGCCAGCAGTTTATCCCAGGGGTCGAACACTGAAGCTTTCTTT
-	-	TRBV30	TRBJ1-2	CAWSVYPGDYGYTF	TGTGCCTGGAGTGTTTATCCGGGGGACTATGGCTACACCTTC
-	TRBD1	TRBV7-2	TRBJ1-6	CASSRVPGQGSPLHF	TGTGCCAGCAGCAGAGTCCCGGGACAGGGTTCACCCCTCCACTTT
-	TRBD1	TRBV4-3	TRBJ2-1	CASSLGGQGTFRDEQFF	TGCGCCAGCAGCCTTGGTGGACAGGGGACCTTTAGGGATGAGCAGTTCTTC
-	-	TRBV7-2	TRBJ2-2	CASASMGQLNTGELFF	TGTGCCAGCGCCTCCATGGGGCAGCTAAACACCGGGGAGCTGTTTTTT
-	-	TRBV2	TRBJ2-7	CASRETGSYEQYF	TGTGCCAGCAGAGAAACAGGATCCTACGAGCAGTACTTC
few	-	TRBV7-8	TRBJ2-5	CASSLDYGAGPQETQYF	TGTGCCAGCAGCTTAGACTACGGGGCGGGGCCTCAAGAGACCCAGTACTTC
few	TRBD1	TRBV7-3	TRBJ2-3	CASTRDRSTDTQYF	TGTGCCAGCACGCGGGACAGGAGCACAGATACGCAGTATTTT
once	-	TRBV30	TRBJ1-2	CATNAANPYGYTF	TGTGCCACGAATGCGGCAAACCCCTATGGCTACACCTTC
few	TRBD2	TRBV6-5	TRBJ2-1	CASSWDTSGGADEQFF	TGTGCCAGCAGTTGGGACACTAGCGGGGGGGCAGATGAGCAGTTCTTC
-	TRBD1	TRBV5-1	TRBJ1-1	CASSFTQQGAGAEAFF	TGCGCCAGCAGCTTTACTCAACAGGGGGCCGGGGCTGAAGCTTTCTTT
-	-	TRBV7-5	TRBJ1-6	CVRSPKGGPSPLHF	TGTGTCAGAAGCCCGAAGGGGGGGCCTTCACCCCTCCACTTT
few	-	TRBV14	TRBJ1-1	CASSQRGRRMSTEAFF	TGTGCCAGCAGCCAGCGGGGCCGTCGTATGTCCACTGAAGCTTTCTTT
-	-	TRBV5-4	TRBJ2-7	CASSLGSGTYEQYF	TGTGCCAGCAGCTTGGGCTCAGGTACCTACGAGCAGTACTTC
-	TRBD1	TRBV18	TRBJ1-4	CASSRDRSNEKLFF	TGTGCCAGCTCACGGGACAGATCTAATGAAAAACTGTTTTTT
-	-	TRBV5-1	TRBJ2-7	CASSLATDSYEQYF	TGCGCCAGCAGCTTGGCTACCGACTCCTACGAGCAGTACTTC
-	TRBD1	TRBV5-8	TRBJ1-1	CASSFDRDTEAFF	TGTGCCAGCAGCTTCGACAGGGACACTGAAGCTTTCTTT
-	-	TRBV15	TRBJ1-1	CATSRVAGLRNTEAFF	TGTGCCACCAGCAGAGTCGCGGGCTTGAGGAACACTGAAGCTTTCTTT
few	-	TRBV7-9	TRBJ1-1	CASSLIAGEAFF	TGTGCCAGCAGCCTAATCGCAGGGGAAGCTTTCTTT
-	TRBD2	TRBV4-1	TRBJ2-3	CASSQDRTRSTDTQYF	TGCGCCAGCAGCCAAGATCGGACTAGGAGCACAGATACGCAGTATTTT
-	-	TRBV6-1	TRBJ2-4	CASSEGQEGDIQYF	TGTGCCAGCAGTGAAGGGCAGGAAGGGGACATTCAGTACTTC
-	-	TRBV6-1	TRBJ1-5	CASSENRASNQPQHF	TGTGCCAGCAGTGAAAACAGGGCAAGCAATCAGCCCCAGCATTTT
-	-	TRBV5-1	TRBJ1-6	CASSLGGGVYYSPLHF	TGCGCCAGCAGCTTGGGGGGCGGTGTATACTATTCACCCCTCCACTTT
-	TRBD1	TRBV18	TRBJ1-2	CASSPRQGANYGYTF	TGTGCCAGCTCACCCCGACAGGGCGCTAACTATGGCTACACCTTC
once	-	TRBV7-6	TRBJ1-4	CASSLGPGLIEKLFF	TGTGCCAGCAGCTTAGGTCCAGGCCTGATTGAAAAACTGTTTTTT
-	TRBD1	TRBV7-2	TRBJ1-4	CASSLAGDRNMVDPEKLFF	TGTGCCAGCAGCTTAGCAGGGGACAGAAATATGGTTGACCCTGAAAAACTGTTTTTT
-	TRBD1	TRBV6-5	TRBJ1-1	CASSYSIYRGNTEAFF	TGTGCCAGCAGTTACTCGATATACAGGGGGAACACTGAAGCTTTCTTT
-	-	TRBV4-3	TRBJ2-2	CASSLDFNTGELFF	TGCGCCAGCAGCCTTGACTTCAACACCGGGGAGCTGTTTTTT
-	-	TRBV7-2	TRBJ2-2	CASSLGGVPGELFF	TGTGCCAGCAGCTTAGGGGGCGTGCCCGGGGAGCTGTTTTTT
once	TRBD2	TRBV4-2	TRBJ2-1	CASGGSSGAYNEQFF	TGTGCCAGCGGCGGGTCTAGCGGGGCTTACAATGAGCAGTTCTTC
-	TRBD1	TRBV4-3	TRBJ1-1	CASSQPGTGGRAFF	TGCGCCAGCAGCCAACCTGGGACAGGGGGCAGAGCTTTCTTT
-	-	TRBV19	TRBJ1-1	CASNGQEAFF	TGTGCCAGCAACGGACAAGAAGCTTTCTTT
-	-	TRBV28	TRBJ1-4	CASSFSGPQGPGYEKLFF	TGTGCCAGCAGTTTCTCCGGTCCGCAGGGCCCAGGCTATGAAAAACTGTTTTTT
-	-	TRBV5-1	TRBJ2-5	CASSRTPQETQYF	TGCGCCAGCAGCCGGACTCCCCAAGAGACCCAGTACTTC
-	TRBD1	TRBV10-3	TRBJ1-6	CAIRRQGGESPLHF	TGTGCCATCAGGAGACAGGGCGGCGAGTCACCCCTCCACTTT
-	-	TRBV4-3	TRBJ2-7	CASSQDLGISYEQYF	TGCGCCAGCAGCCAAGATCTGGGCATATCCTACGAGCAGTACTTC
-	-	TRBV29-1	TRBJ1-5	CSVGGRNQPQHF	TGCAGCGTTGGTGGTAGAAATCAGCCCCAGCATTTT
-	TRBD1	TRBV5-1	TRBJ1-6	CASSYPGGNSPLHF	TGCGCCAGCAGCTACCCAGGGGGAAATTCACCCCTCCACTTT
-	-	TRBV5-6	TRBJ1-2	CASSLWPASTPYGYTF	TGTGCCAGCAGCTTGTGGCCAGCTAGTACTCCCTATGGCTACACCTTC
-	-	TRBV6-1	TRBJ2-5	CASSEVTRTLQETQYF	TGTGCCAGCAGTGAAGTCACAAGGACACTACAAGAGACCCAGTACTTC
few	-	TRBV30	TRBJ1-4	CAWMSVGATNEKLFF	TGTGCCTGGATGTCGGTAGGGGCAACTAATGAAAAACTGTTTTTT